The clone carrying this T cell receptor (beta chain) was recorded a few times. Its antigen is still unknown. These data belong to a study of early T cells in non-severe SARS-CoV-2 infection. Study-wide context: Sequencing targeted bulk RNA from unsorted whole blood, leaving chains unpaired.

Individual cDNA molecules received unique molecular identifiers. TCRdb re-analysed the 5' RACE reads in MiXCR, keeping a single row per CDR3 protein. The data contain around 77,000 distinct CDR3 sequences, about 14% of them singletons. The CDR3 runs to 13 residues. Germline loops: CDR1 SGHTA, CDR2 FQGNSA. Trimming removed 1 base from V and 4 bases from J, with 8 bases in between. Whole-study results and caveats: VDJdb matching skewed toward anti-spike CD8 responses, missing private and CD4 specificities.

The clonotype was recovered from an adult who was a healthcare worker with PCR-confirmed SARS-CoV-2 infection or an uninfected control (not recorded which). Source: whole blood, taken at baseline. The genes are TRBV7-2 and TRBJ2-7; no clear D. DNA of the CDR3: TGTGCCAGCAGCTTAGAGGCCAGATACGAGCAGTACTTC. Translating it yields CASSLEARYEQYF.